Listed here are 6 T cell receptor beta chains from one sample, sequenced in a study of blood T cell repertoires in COVID-19. Some clones are missing from TCRdb's copy, which holds only in-frame ones; the method was immunoSEQ multiplex PCR. The sample has hundreds of thousands of clones, roughly 85% seen once. Sequenced input: PBMCs or T cells enriched from blood (not recorded which). The receptors stem from a woman between 40 and 55 years old who had recovered from COVID-19.

In its sample, this clone was seen once. This chain links TRBV25-1 with TRBJ1-2; TRBD1 matches at 7 bases. The V segment lost 5 bases and the J segment 7 bases; nucleotides outside the gene matches: 7. The CDR3 is 13 amino acids. The germline CDR1 and CDR2 sequences are MGHDK and SYGVNS. This CDR3 reads CASSPTGSIGYTF. The CDR3 DNA reads TGTGCCAGCAGTCCGACAGGGTCTATTGGCTACACCTTC.

This rearrangement joins TRBV7-2 to TRBJ2-5; 8 positions match TRBD2. Germline-derived CDR1 and CDR2 are SGHTA and FQGNSA. CDR3 length: 16 amino acids. J gave up 2 bases and V 5 bases, and 10 bases lay outside the gene matches. This CDR3 reads CASSPRRLARQETQYF. The CDR3 DNA follows: TGTGCCAGCAGCCCCCGTCGACTAGCGCGACAAGAGACCCAGTACTTC.

The sample holds a few counts of this clone. The chain employs TRBV7-2 and TRBJ2-1; TRBD2 aligns across 9 bases. This CDR3 spans 16 amino acids. With 4 bases clipped from V and 10 bases from J, the junction kept 14 bases outside the gene matches. The V gene's germline CDR1 is SGHTA and CDR2 FQGNSA. This CDR3 reads CASSSESAGGSWEQFF. The CDR3 nucleotides are TGTGCCAGCAGCTCAGAATCGGCGGGAGGGTCGTGGGAGCAGTTCTTC.

CDR3 nucleotide sequence: TGTGCCAGCAGCCAAACTACCTACGAGCAGTACTTC. Translated, it gives CASSQTTYEQYF. The rearrangement links TRBV16 to TRBJ2-7; D remains unclear. This CDR3 region has 12 residues. The germline V gene encodes CDR1 KGHSY and CDR2 FQNENV. With 2 bases removed from V and 2 bases from J, the gap between germline ends came to 4 bases.

This chain joins TRBV7-2 and TRBJ1-2; 10 bases match TRBD1. This CDR3 region has 18 residues. The germline gives CDR1 SGHTA, CDR2 FQGNSA. Losses at the gene ends were 4 bases for V and 1 base for J; bases not matched to a gene: 12. CDR3 loop: CASSSGWGQGSINYGYTF. Written as DNA, the CDR3 is TGTGCCAGCAGCTCAGGCTGGGGACAGGGGTCTATTAACTATGGCTACACCTTC.

V and J are TRBV18 and TRBJ2-3; D is possibly TRBD1 (6 bases). Germline V lookup: CDR1 KGHSH, CDR2 LQKENI. This CDR3 spans 14 amino acids. The V end lost 8 bases, the J end lost 6 bases, and 18 bases lay between the germline ends. The CDR3 protein is CASARSRQDDTQYF. CDR3 DNA: TGTGCCAGCGCCCGATCAAGACAGGACGATACGCAGTATTTT.